The source of this T cell receptor beta chain is a study of CD8 T cells in ankylosing spondylitis. A quantitative 5'-RACE method, one with molecular barcodes, was used to make TCR beta libraries. One entry per CDR3 protein results from TCRdb running MiXCR on the 5' RACE reads. This table has roughly 700,000 distinct CDR3 sequences, 15% to 20% appearing once. The CDR3 runs 14 residues. Deletions cut 4 bases from V and 2 bases from J, with 12 bases between. In germline, CDR1 is SGHKS, CDR2 YYEKEE (reference sequence). On this clonotype: Its antigen remains unidentified.

Regarding the study as a whole: Peripheral blood held disease-linked clones only at relatively low frequency, and these were CD8+. A TCR beta motif made of eight highly homologous variants seemed typical of ankylosing spondylitis blood. Matched ankylosing spondylitis synovial fluid reportedly showed significant enrichment of disease-linked clones.

The source material was blood, either unsorted or a sorted T cell fraction (not recorded which). The chain employs TRBV5-5 and TRBJ1-2; no clear D gene. This TCR was sampled from a male donor with ankylosing spondylitis. The CDR3 DNA sequence: TGTGCCAGCAGCCCGGACCGCGACAACTATGGCTACACCTTC. Translating gives CASSPDRDNYGYTF.